This T cell receptor beta chain was sequenced in a study of liver allograft versus peripheral blood T cells. Study-wide background: Graft-liver T cell receptor repertoires were compared against recipient peripheral blood repertoires.

The V gene's germline CDR1 is MNHEY and CDR2 SVGAGI. Trimming at V came to 5 bases and at J to 7 bases, leaving 5 bases not matched to a gene. There are 14 residues in the CDR3. A single record per CDR3 protein comes from TCRdb applying MiXCR to the reads. Of 620 or so distinct CDR3 sequences in the sample, 38% were seen once. The sequence was obtained from a human patient who had a liver transplant. The graft donor may account for some of the T cells. V gene TRBV6-5 combines with J gene TRBJ2-1, with TRBD1 matching over 10 bases. CDR3 nucleotides: TGTGCCAGCAGTCTCCTGGGACAGGGGAATGAGCAGTTCTTC. The encoded protein is CASSLLGQGNEQFF.